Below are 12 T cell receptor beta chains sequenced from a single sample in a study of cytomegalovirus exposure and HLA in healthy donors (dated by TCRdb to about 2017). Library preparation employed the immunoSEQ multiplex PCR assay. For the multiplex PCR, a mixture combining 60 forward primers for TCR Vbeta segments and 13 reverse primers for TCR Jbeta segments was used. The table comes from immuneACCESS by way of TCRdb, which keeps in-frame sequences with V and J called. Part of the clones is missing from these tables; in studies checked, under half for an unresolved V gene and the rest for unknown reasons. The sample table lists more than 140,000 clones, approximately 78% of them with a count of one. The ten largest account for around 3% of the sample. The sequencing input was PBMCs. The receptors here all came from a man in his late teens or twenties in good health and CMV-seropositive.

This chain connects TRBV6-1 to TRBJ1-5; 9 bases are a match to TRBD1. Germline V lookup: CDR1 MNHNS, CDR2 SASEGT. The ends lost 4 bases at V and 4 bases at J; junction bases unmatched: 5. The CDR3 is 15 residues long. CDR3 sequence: CASSVGQGRNQPQHF. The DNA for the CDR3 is TGTGCCAGCAGTGTGGGACAGGGCAGAAATCAGCCCCAGCATTTT.

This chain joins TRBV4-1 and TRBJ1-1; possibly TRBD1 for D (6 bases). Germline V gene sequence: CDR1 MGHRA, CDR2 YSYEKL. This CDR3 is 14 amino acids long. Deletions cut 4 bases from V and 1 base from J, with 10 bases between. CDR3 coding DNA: TGCGCCAGCAGCCCAACCAGGGGGAACACTGAAGCTTTCTTT. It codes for CASSPTRGNTEAFF.

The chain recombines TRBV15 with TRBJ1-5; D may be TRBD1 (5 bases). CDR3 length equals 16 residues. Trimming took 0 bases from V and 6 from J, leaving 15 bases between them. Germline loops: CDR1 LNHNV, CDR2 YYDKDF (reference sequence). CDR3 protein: CATSRDLVPGGQPQHF. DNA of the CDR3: TGTGCCACCAGCAGAGATTTGGTCCCGGGGGGTCAGCCCCAGCATTTT. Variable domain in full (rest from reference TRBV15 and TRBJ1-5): DAMVIQNPRYQVTQFGKPVTLSCSQTLNHNVMYWYQQKSSQAPKLLFHYYDKDFNNEADTPDNFQSRRPNTSFCFLDIRSPGLGDTAMYLCATSRDLVPGGQPQHFGDGTRLSIL.

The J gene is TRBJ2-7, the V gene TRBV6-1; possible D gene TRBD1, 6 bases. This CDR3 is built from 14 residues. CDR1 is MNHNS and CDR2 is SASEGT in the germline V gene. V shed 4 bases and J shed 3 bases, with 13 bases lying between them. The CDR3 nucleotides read TGTGCCAGCAGTGTAGGGCAGGGGAGCTACGAGCAGTACTTC. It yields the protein CASSVGQGSYEQYF.

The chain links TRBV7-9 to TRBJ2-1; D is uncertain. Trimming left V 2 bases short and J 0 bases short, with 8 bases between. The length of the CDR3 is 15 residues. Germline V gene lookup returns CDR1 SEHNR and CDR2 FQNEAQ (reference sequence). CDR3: CASSLTESSYNEQFF. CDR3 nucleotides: TGTGCCAGCAGCTTAACGGAGAGCTCCTACAATGAGCAGTTCTTC.

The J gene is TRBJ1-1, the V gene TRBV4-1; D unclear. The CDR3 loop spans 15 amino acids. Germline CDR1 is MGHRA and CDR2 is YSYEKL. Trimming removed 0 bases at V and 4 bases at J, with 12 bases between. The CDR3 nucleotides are TGCGCCAGCAGCCAAGATCGCGGGGAAGGCACTGAAGCTTTCTTT. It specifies CASSQDRGEGTEAFF.

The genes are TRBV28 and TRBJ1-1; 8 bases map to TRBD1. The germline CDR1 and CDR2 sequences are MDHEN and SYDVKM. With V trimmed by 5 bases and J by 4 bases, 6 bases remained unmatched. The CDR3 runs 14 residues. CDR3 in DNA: TGTGCCAGCAGTCTGACAACAGGGGGCACTGAAGCTTTCTTT. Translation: CASSLTTGGTEAFF. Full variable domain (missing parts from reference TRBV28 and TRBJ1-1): DVKVTQSSRYLVKRTGEKVFLECVQDMDHENMFWYRQDPGLGLRLIYFSYDVKMKEKGDIPEGYSVSREKKERFSLILESASTNQTSMYLCASSLTTGGTEAFFGQGTRLTVV.

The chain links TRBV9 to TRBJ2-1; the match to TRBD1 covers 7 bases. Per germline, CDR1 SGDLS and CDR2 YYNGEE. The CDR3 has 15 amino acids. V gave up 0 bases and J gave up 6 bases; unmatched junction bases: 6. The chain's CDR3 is CASSVAEGAGNEQFF. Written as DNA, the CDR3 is TGTGCCAGCAGCGTAGCTGAGGGGGCTGGCAATGAGCAGTTCTTC.

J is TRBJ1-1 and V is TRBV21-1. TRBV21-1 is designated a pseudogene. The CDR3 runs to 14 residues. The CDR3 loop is CATPSNGGCTEAFF. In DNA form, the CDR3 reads TGTGCCACCCCAAGTAACGGTGGTTGCACTGAAGCTTTCTTT.

The CDR3 DNA follows: TGTGCCAGCAGTGAAGCGCTTTTTGGGGCGGTTGAGAGCTCCTACGAGCAGTACTTC. This codes for CASSEALFGAVESSYEQYF. This chain uses TRBV6-1 with TRBJ2-7, with a tentative D call TRBD1 (5 bases). The CDR3 consists of 19 residues. V lost 0 bases, J lost 0 bases, and 21 bases lay in between. Germline V gene lookup returns CDR1 MNHNS and CDR2 SASEGT.

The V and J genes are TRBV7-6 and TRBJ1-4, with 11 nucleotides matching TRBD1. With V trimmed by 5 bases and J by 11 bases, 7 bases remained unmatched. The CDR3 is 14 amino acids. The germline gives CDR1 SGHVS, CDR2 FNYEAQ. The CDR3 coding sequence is TGTGCCAGCAGCCTTGGACAGGGGGCGCGTAAACTGTTTTTT. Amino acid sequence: CASSLGQGARKLFF.

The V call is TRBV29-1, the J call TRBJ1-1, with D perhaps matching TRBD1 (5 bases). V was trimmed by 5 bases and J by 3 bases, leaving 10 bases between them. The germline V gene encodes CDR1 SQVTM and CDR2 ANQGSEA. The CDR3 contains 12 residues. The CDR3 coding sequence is TGCAGCGTTCAGGGTACGTACACTGAAGCTTTCTTT. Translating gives CSVQGTYTEAFF.